This T cell receptor beta chain was obtained from a study of cytomegalovirus exposure and HLA in healthy donors. Regarding the study as a whole: 150 to 200 TCR beta chains were listed as cytomegalovirus-associated.

Regarding donors, all were healthy bone marrow donors. Turning to this clone: Its antigen is not known.

A multiplex PCR was run with 60 Vbeta primers and 13 Jbeta primers. The protocol was immunoSEQ multiplex PCR, while the TCRdb copy is restricted to in-frame clones and leaves out a portion. The sample yields roughly 110,000 clones, about 70% seen once. Germline loops: CDR1 LNHDA, CDR2 SQIVND (reference sequence). The CDR3 runs to 15 residues. The V and J ends lost 6 bases and 0 bases, in that order; junction bases with no gene match: 3. The sample comprised PBMCs. The receptor's source is a female donor in good health and CMV-seronegative. The chain joins TRBV19 to TRBJ2-1; 9 positions match TRBD2. CDR3 nucleotides: TGTGCCAGTAGACTTAGCGGGAGCTCCTACAATGAGCAGTTCTTC. Protein: CASRLSGSSYNEQFF.